This T cell receptor (beta chain) was observed in a study of identical twins. Study results and caveats: Twins shared out-of-frame alpha sequences with excess low generation probability. Within monozygotic twins, out-of-frame TCR alpha sharing was underestimated by the models. Twins' surplus sharing was weaker for beta out-of-frame sequences.

This CDR3 has 13 amino acids. V dropped 6 bases and J dropped 8; count of bases not matched to a gene: 6. Germline CDR1 is KGHDR and CDR2 is SFDVKD. This clonotype was recorded many times. Its cognate antigen is unknown. TCRdb processed the 5' RACE reads anew with MiXCR; each CDR3 protein has one entry. Of under 250,000 distinct CDR3 sequences listed, 7.5% were seen once; the top ten hold about 5.6%. The data were also submitted as part of a second study, on yellow fever vaccine responses in identical twins.

The sample comprised CD8+ T cells sorted from blood. This clonotype was sampled from a young woman in good health. The V and J genes are TRBV24-1 and TRBJ2-1, with TRBD1 matching over 7 bases. CDR3 sequence (DNA): TGTGCCACCAGTTCTCAGGGGGATTATGAGCAGTTCTTC. Its translation: CATSSQGDYEQFF.